This paragraph reports one T cell receptor beta chain. Its target is unknown. This sample is part of a study of beta chain features in type 1 diabetes. General observations from the study: HLA influence on TCRB rearrangement stayed unresolved here. Researchers cautioned that cDNA sequencing could over-represent cells with high TCR expression.

This CDR3 contains 14 residues. Germline V gives CDR1 GTSNPN, CDR2 SVGIG (reference sequence). Deletions cut 5 bases from V and 4 bases from J, with 17 bases between. Of the isolated RNA, all was reverse transcribed, and so the sequenced material was expressed TCRB transcripts. Repertoires were generated with immunoSEQ multiplex PCR, while TCRdb's copy carries only in-frame clones and drops some. The repertoire holds 200,000 to 300,000 clones, with about 71% as singletons. Sequencing was carried out using naive CD4+ T cells from blood. This rearrangement joins TRBV30 to TRBJ2-5; D is perhaps TRBD2 (6 bases). The receptor was derived from a man aged 25 to 40 in good health. In DNA, the CDR3 is TGTGCCTGGGCCGTGGGAGGTTCTGGAGAGACCCAGTACTTC. Its protein product is CAWAVGGSGETQYF.